What follows are 4 T cell receptor beta chains derived from one specimen sequenced in a study of T cells in Graves' hyperthyroidism and ophthalmopathy. Regions amplified from RNA transcripts were the TCR beta CDR3 regions. HTBI primers were used for first-round RT-PCR of the TCR CDR3. TCRdb re-called the multiplex PCR reads with MiXCR, one entry per CDR3 protein. The data hold about 210,000 distinct CDR3 sequences, with around 19% observed a single time. The sample taken for sequencing was blood. The receptors were sampled from a man aged 35-49 years with Graves' hyperthyroidism.

This clonotype came up many times. The gene calls are TRBV11-2 and TRBJ2-2; D perhaps matches TRBD2 (5 bases). This CDR3 is built from 14 residues. The germline V gene encodes CDR1 SGHAT and CDR2 FQNNGV. Trimming removed 0 bases from V and 4 bases from J, with 6 bases in between. For the CDR3, the DNA is TGTGCCAGCAGCTTAGAGAGGGTCACCGGGGAGCTGTTTTTT. Its protein product is CASSLERVTGELFF.

The gene calls are TRBV28 and TRBJ2-6; the D gene is possibly TRBD1 (6 bases). Germline V gene data show CDR1 as MDHEN and CDR2 as SYDVKM. The CDR3 sequence is 17 residues long. With 6 bases removed from V and 0 bases from J, the gap between germline ends came to 15 bases. The CDR3 reads CASSRGHESSGANVLTF. The CDR3 DNA sequence: TGTGCCAGCAGCCGGGGACACGAGAGCTCTGGGGCCAACGTCCTGACTTTC.

This clonotype was picked up many times. The V call is TRBV7-9, the J call TRBJ2-5, with D perhaps assigned TRBD1 or TRBD2 (5 bases each). Germline CDR1 SEHNR, CDR2 FQNEAQ (reference sequence). The CDR3 runs 13 residues. The V end was cut by 5 bases, the J end by 5 bases, with 12 bases between. CDR3 nucleotide sequence: TGTGCCAGCAGCGGGACGGGGCGGGAGACCCAGTACTTC. It yields the protein CASSGTGRETQYF.

This clonotype was detected many times. The rearrangement links TRBV6-1 to TRBJ2-7; TRBD1 aligns across 9 bases. V dropped 4 bases and J dropped 3; count of bases not matched to a gene: 7. The CDR3 sequence is 15 residues long. Per germline, CDR1 MNHNS and CDR2 SASEGT. CDR3 DNA sequence: TGTGCCAGCAGTGCACAGGGGGCTCGAAACTACGAGCAGTACTTC. This gives the protein CASSAQGARNYEQYF.